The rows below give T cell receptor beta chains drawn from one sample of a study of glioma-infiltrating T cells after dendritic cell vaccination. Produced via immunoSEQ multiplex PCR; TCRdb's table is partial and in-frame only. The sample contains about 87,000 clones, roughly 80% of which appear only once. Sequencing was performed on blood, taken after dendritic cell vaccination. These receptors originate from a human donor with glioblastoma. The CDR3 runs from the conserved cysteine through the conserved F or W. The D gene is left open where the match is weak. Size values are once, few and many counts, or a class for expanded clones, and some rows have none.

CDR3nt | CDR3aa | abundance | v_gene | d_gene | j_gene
TGTGCCACTGACGACAGGGCCTCTCAGCCCCAGCATTTT | CATDDRASQPQHF | NA | TRBV19 | TRBD1 | TRBJ1-5
TGTGCCAGTAGTCTTACAGGGGTTCCGCGGAACACCGGGGAGCTGTTTTTT | CASSLTGVPRNTGELFF | NA | TRBV19 | TRBD1 | TRBJ2-2
TGTGCCAGCAGTAGGTCCGGGACTGTGAACACTGAAGCTTTCTTT | CASSRSGTVNTEAFF | NA | TRBV6-1 | NA | TRBJ1-1
TGCGCCAGCAGCCCCGGAGGGACAGGACAAGAGACCCAGTACTTC | CASSPGGTGQETQYF | NA | TRBV5-1 | TRBD1 | TRBJ2-5
TGCAGCGTTGAGGGCTCGAGCTCTGGGGCCAACGTCCTGACTTTC | CSVEGSSSGANVLTF | NA | TRBV29-1 | NA | TRBJ2-6
TGTGCCAGTAGTCGACAGGGAACGGGCACTGAAGCTTTCTTT | CASSRQGTGTEAFF | few | TRBV19 | TRBD1 | TRBJ1-1
TGTGCCAGCAGTTCCCGGCGGCCTAGCACAGATACGCAGTATTTT | CASSSRRPSTDTQYF | NA | TRBV27 | NA | TRBJ2-3
TGTGCCAGCAGCTTCACAGGGGGCTATAACACTGAAGCTTTCTTT | CASSFTGGYNTEAFF | NA | TRBV7-2 | TRBD1 | TRBJ1-1
TGCGCCAGCAGCCAAGAGGTCAGCTACGAGCAGTACTTC | CASSQEVSYEQYF | NA | TRBV4-3 | NA | TRBJ2-7
TGTGCCAGCAGTTACTCTCCAGGGGGTTCCTACGAGCAGTACTTC | CASSYSPGGSYEQYF | NA | TRBV6-5 | TRBD1 | TRBJ2-7
TGTGCCAGTAAGGATTGGGTCAGGACTAACTATGGCTACACCTTC | CASKDWVRTNYGYTF | NA | TRBV19 | NA | TRBJ1-2
TGTGCCAGCAGCTCCCACGGGATCTCCTACGAGCAGTACTTC | CASSSHGISYEQYF | NA | TRBV6-5 | NA | TRBJ2-7
TGTGCCAGCAGCTTAGTCTCCGGGTGGGGAAACACCATATATTTT | CASSLVSGWGNTIYF | NA | TRBV13 | NA | TRBJ1-3
TGTGCCAGCAGAAATGGCGGGGGCGTCCAAGAGACCCAGTACTTC | CASRNGGGVQETQYF | NA | TRBV7-3 | NA | TRBJ2-5
TGTGCCAGTAGTATAGATCCGGCGGCGGGCTCTGGCTACACCTTC | CASSIDPAAGSGYTF | once | TRBV19 | NA | TRBJ1-2
TGTGCCACCAGCAGAGATCCGAGGGCCGAAGCTTTCTTT | CATSRDPRAEAFF | once | TRBV15 | NA | TRBJ1-1
TGTGCCAGCACCGAGACAGGGGGTGTCAATCAGCCCCAGCATTTT | CASTETGGVNQPQHF | NA | TRBV6-1 | TRBD1 | TRBJ1-5
TGTGCCAGCAGCTTAGATATTTACGGTTTCTCACCCCTCCACTTT | CASSLDIYGFSPLHF | NA | TRBV7-2 | NA | TRBJ1-6
TGTGCCAGCAGTGGACAGTTCCAGAGCTACGAGCAGTACTTC | CASSGQFQSYEQYF | NA | TRBV2 | NA | TRBJ2-7
TGCGCCAGCAGCTTGGAAAAAGGGGTTTTAGCCATATATTTT | CASSLEKGVLAIYF | NA | TRBV5-1 | NA | TRBJ1-3
TGCGCCAGCAGCTTGGGACAGGGTAGGACAGATACGCAGTATTTT | CASSLGQGRTDTQYF | NA | TRBV5-1 | TRBD1 | TRBJ2-3
TGTGCCAGCAGTCGACAGGGGGTTAGTCAGAACACTGAAGCTTTCTTT | CASSRQGVSQNTEAFF | NA | TRBV6-6 | TRBD1 | TRBJ1-1
TGTGCCAGCAGACTCGCCCAAATGAACACTGAAGCTTTCTTT | CASRLAQMNTEAFF | NA | TRBV6-1 | NA | TRBJ1-1
TGTGCCAGCAGCCCCGGACAGGGTGTCTATGGCTACACCTTC | CASSPGQGVYGYTF | NA | TRBV9 | TRBD1 | TRBJ1-2
TGCGCCAGCAGCTTTGGTGGGGGGACTAACAATGAGCAGTTCTTC | CASSFGGGTNNEQFF | NA | TRBV5-1 | TRBD2 | TRBJ2-1
TGTGCCAGCTCCCGACAGGGGTCCTCCTACGAGCAGTACTTC | CASSRQGSSYEQYF | NA | TRBV2 | TRBD1 | TRBJ2-7
TGTGCCAGCAGATACCGGGACAGGGTGAACACTGAAGCTTTCTTT | CASRYRDRVNTEAFF | NA | TRBV5-6 | TRBD1 | TRBJ1-1
TGTGCCAGCAGTGAAAGACTGCAACAGGGGGCAGGTCACGAGCAGTACTTC | CASSERLQQGAGHEQYF | NA | TRBV6-1 | TRBD1 | TRBJ2-7
TGTGCCAGCGGTTCCCGGGAAACCCAGTACTTC | CASGSRETQYF | NA | TRBV6-5 | NA | TRBJ2-5
TGCGCCAGCAGCTTGGAAAGGCACAGCCAAGAGACCCAGTACTTC | CASSLERHSQETQYF | NA | TRBV5-1 | NA | TRBJ2-5
TGTGCCAGCAGCTTCCCGACTAGCGAGATCTACAATGAGCAGTTCTTC | CASSFPTSEIYNEQFF | NA | TRBV7-3 | TRBD2 | TRBJ2-1
TGCGCCAGCAGCTTAACAGGGACCTACAATGAGCAGTTCTTC | CASSLTGTYNEQFF | NA | TRBV5-1 | NA | TRBJ2-1
TGCGCCAGCAGCCAAGATGCTCCTGCGAACCAAGAGACCCAGTACTTC | CASSQDAPANQETQYF | NA | TRBV4-3 | NA | TRBJ2-5
TGTGCCAGCAGCCCTAGGGGGACTAGCGGGGGGGGCGAGATCAATGAGCAGTTCTTC | CASSPRGTSGGGEINEQFF | NA | TRBV11-3 | TRBD2 | TRBJ2-1
TGTGCCAGCAGTGCCTATACCGGGACAGATAGCACAGATACGCAGTATTTT | CASSAYTGTDSTDTQYF | NA | TRBV6-1 | TRBD1 | TRBJ2-3
TGTGCCAGCAGACAGGATTCGGCAACTAATGAAAAACTGTTTTTT | CASRQDSATNEKLFF | NA | TRBV6-5 | NA | TRBJ1-4
TGTGCCAGCAGTTTAGGGGCCCCAGGAACGACAGATACGCAGTATTTT | CASSLGAPGTTDTQYF | NA | TRBV27 | NA | TRBJ2-3
TGTGCCAGTAGTATAATGGCAGGCATGAACACTGAAGCTTTCTTT | CASSIMAGMNTEAFF | few | TRBV19 | NA | TRBJ1-1
TGTGCCAGCAGCTCACAGGGAGCGCAGTCACCCCTCCACTTT | CASSSQGAQSPLHF | few | TRBV7-3 | NA | TRBJ1-6
TGTGCCAGCAGTAAACCGGGACATTACGAGCAGTACTTC | CASSKPGHYEQYF | NA | TRBV6-5 | NA | TRBJ2-7
TGTGCCAGCAGCTTAGGCGACAGAAACACTGAAGCTTTCTTT | CASSLGDRNTEAFF | few | TRBV11-1 | NA | TRBJ1-1